The T cell receptor beta chain under discussion was sequenced for a study of post-analysis software for immune sequencing data. Study context: The patients showed relapsing-remitting, secondary progressive and progressive-relapsing multiple sclerosis courses.

General study results and limits: Roughly 5 TRBV segments, TRBV5-6, TRBV5-1 and TRBV20-1 among them, were found more frequent in patients than controls. Multiple sclerosis patients had significantly lower normalized Chao1 diversity than controls. Co-batched samples clustered tightly together by F measure.

Libraries were made from TCR beta cDNA, and they carried unique molecular identifiers. When about 0.85 to 11 million T cells were used, they gave hundreds of thousands of cDNA molecules. One entry per CDR3 protein results from TCRdb running MiXCR on the PCR reads. Of about 770,000 distinct CDR3 sequences listed, under 60% are singletons. About this clonotype: What it binds is unknown.

In germline, CDR1 is DFQATT, CDR2 SNEGSKA (reference sequence). V was clipped by 6 bases and J by 1 base, with 8 bases between them. This CDR3 has 12 amino acids. Material for sequencing was blood. The sequence was collected from a girl aged 5-17 years with multiple sclerosis. The chain is built from TRBV20-1 and TRBJ2-3; D unclear. In DNA form, the CDR3 reads TGCAGTGCCCTACTACGCACAGATACGCAGTATTTT. Residues: CSALLRTDTQYF.